This T cell receptor (beta chain) was identified during a study of shared clonotypes between healthy human individuals. The protocol was immunoSEQ multiplex PCR, while the TCRdb copy is restricted to in-frame clones and leaves out a portion. The profile shows about 2.3 million clones, under 95% of them singletons. Sequences were obtained from naive CD4+ T cells from PBMCs. The sample's subset: CD45RA+ positively selected. This sequence originates from a man between 18 and 29 years old in good health. Some clones in this sample may be carry-over from other donors' samples.

CDR3 sequence reads: CASSRGGSGPAKNIQYF. In nucleotides, the CDR3 is TGTGCCAGCAGCCGGGGGGGTTCAGGCCCTGCCAAAAACATTCAGTACTTC. This rearrangement joins TRBV5-4 to TRBJ2-4; TRBD2 matches at 8 bases. Germline CDR1 SGHNT, CDR2 YYREEE (reference sequence). V was pared by 4 bases and J by 1 base, with 10 bases of the junction left unmatched. The CDR3 is 17 residues long. Looking up the rest from reference TRBV5-4 and TRBJ2-4 gives the full variable domain: ETGVTQSPTHLIKTRGQQVTLRCSSQSGHNTVSWYQQALGQGPQFIFQYYREEENGRGNFPPRFSGLQFPNYSSELNVNALELDDSALYLCASSRGGSGPAKNIQYFGAGTRLSVL.